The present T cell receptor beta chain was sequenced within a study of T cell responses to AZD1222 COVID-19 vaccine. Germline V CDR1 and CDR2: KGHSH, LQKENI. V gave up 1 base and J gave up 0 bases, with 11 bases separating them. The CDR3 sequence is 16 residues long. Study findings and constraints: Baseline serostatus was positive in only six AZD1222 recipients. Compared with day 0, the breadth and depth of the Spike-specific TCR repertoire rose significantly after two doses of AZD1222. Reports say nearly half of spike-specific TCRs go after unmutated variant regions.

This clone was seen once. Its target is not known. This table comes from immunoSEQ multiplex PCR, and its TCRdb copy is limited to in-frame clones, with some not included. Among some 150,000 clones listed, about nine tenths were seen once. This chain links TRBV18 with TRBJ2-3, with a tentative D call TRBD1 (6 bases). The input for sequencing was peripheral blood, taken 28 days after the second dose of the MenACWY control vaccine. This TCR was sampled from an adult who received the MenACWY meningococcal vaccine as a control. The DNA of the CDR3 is TGTGCCAGCTCACCACGGGACAAATCTAGCACAGATACGCAGTATTTT. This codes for CASSPRDKSSTDTQYF. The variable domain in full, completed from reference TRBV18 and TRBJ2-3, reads NAGVMQNPRHLVRRRGQEARLRCSPMKGHSHVYWYRQLPEEGLKFMVYLQKENIIDESGMPKERFSAEFPKEGPSILRIQQVVRGDSAAYFCASSPRDKSSTDTQYFGPGTRLTVL.